What follows are 6 T cell receptor beta chains derived from one specimen sequenced in a study of blood T cell repertoires in COVID-19. Sequenced by immunoSEQ multiplex PCR; TCRdb stores in-frame clones only, minus some. Of over 65,000 clones in the sample, 85% to 90% were seen once. The material sequenced was peripheral blood. These receptors all come from a middle-aged man with active COVID-19.

The V and J genes are TRBV10-3 and TRBJ1-2; 9 bases agree with TRBD1. This CDR3 has 14 amino acids. Germline V lookup: CDR1 ENHRY, CDR2 SYGVKD. With V trimmed by 4 bases and J by 4 bases, 4 bases remained unmatched. The chain's CDR3 is CAISGEGQGYGYTF. The CDR3 DNA sequence: TGTGCCATCAGTGGTGAGGGACAGGGCTATGGCTACACCTTC.

The rearrangement uses TRBV15 and TRBJ2-3; tentatively, D is TRBD1 (6 bases). Germline V gives CDR1 LNHNV, CDR2 YYDKDF (reference sequence). The CDR3 runs to 17 residues. V lost 3 bases and J 2 bases, leaving 18 bases between the germline ends. The CDR3: CATSRDPQGIYTDTQYF. The DNA for the CDR3 is TGTGCCACCAGCAGGGACCCTCAGGGGATATACACAGATACGCAGTATTTT. The full variable domain, rest sourced from reference TRBV15 and TRBJ2-3, is DAMVIQNPRYQVTQFGKPVTLSCSQTLNHNVMYWYQQKSSQAPKLLFHYYDKDFNNEADTPDNFQSRRPNTSFCFLDIRSPGLGDTAMYLCATSRDPQGIYTDTQYFGPGTRLTVL.

This clone was counted a few times. This rearrangement joins TRBV30 to TRBJ2-2, with 7 bases lining up with TRBD1. In germline, CDR1 is GTSNPN, CDR2 SVGIG (reference sequence). The V gene end was trimmed by 5 bases and the J gene end by 4 bases; junction bases not matched to a gene: 10. The CDR3 runs to 15 residues. The CDR3 bases are TGTGCCTGGGGTAAGAAGGGGGCCGCCACCGGGGAGCTGTTTTTT. Its translation is CAWGKKGAATGELFF.

CDR3 nucleotide sequence: TGTGCCAGCACTGTCCCGGGGGGCACAGATACGCAGTATTTT. As protein: CASTVPGGTDTQYF. The chain joins TRBV28 to TRBJ2-3; TRBD2 might be the D (6 bases). Trimming removed 7 bases at V and 1 base at J, with 12 bases between. CDR1 MDHEN and CDR2 SYDVKM come from the germline V gene. This CDR3 has 14 amino acids.

The chain combines TRBV27 with TRBJ1-5, with D possibly matching TRBD1 (6 bases). Germline V CDR1 and CDR2: MNHEY, SMNVEV (reference sequence). This CDR3 region has 14 residues. V lost 5 bases and J 6 bases, leaving 14 bases between the germline ends. The CDR3 region is CASSTQQGRQPQHF. In nucleotides, the CDR3 is TGTGCCAGCAGTACTCAACAGGGACGTCAGCCCCAGCATTTT.

This chain joins TRBV4-2 and TRBJ2-2; 12 bases are shared with TRBD2. V was pared by 4 bases and J by 3 bases, with 3 bases of the junction left unmatched. The CDR3 runs 16 residues. CDR1 LGHNA and CDR2 YNFKEQ come from the germline V gene. The CDR3 reads CASSPRLAGDTGELFF. The DNA of the CDR3 is TGTGCCAGCAGCCCCAGACTAGCGGGAGACACCGGGGAGCTGTTTTTT.